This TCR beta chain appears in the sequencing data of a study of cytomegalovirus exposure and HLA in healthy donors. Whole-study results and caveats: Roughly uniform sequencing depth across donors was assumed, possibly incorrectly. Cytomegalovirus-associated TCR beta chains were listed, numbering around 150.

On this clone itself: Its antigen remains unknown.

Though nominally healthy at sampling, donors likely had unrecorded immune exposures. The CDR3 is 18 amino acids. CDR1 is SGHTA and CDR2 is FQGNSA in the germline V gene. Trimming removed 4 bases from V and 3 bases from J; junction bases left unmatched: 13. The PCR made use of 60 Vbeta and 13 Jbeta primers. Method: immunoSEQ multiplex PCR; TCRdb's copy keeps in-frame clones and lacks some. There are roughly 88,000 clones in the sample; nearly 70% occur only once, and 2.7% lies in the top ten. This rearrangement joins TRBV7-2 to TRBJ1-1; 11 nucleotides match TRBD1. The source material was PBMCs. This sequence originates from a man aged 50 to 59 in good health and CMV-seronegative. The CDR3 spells CASSYHRDRGEIYTEAFF. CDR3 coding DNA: TGTGCCAGCAGCTATCACCGGGACAGGGGGGAAATTTACACTGAAGCTTTCTTT.